The clone carrying this TCR beta chain came up a few times. No antigen is known for it. One entry per CDR3 protein results from TCRdb running MiXCR on the reads. The profile shows over 250,000 distinct CDR3 sequences, around 20% of them singletons. The sample belongs to a study of T cell repertoires in cytomegalovirus infection. Study-level findings and limits: Ex vivo, HLA-C-restricted CMV-specific TCR beta clonotypes prevailed over the rest of the response.

The length of the CDR3 is 18 residues. J lost 1 base, V lost 5 bases, and 14 bases had no gene match. Germline-derived CDR1 and CDR2 are MNHEY and SMNVEV (reference sequence). Sequencing used cultured PBMCs, obtained from culture after CMV antigen stimulation. The V gene is TRBV27, the J gene TRBJ1-1; 9 bases are a match to TRBD1. This sequence was found in a human donor in good health (CMV status not recorded). Some clones in this sample may be carry-over from other donors' samples. The CDR3, as DNA: TGTGCCAGCAGTCTACTAGGACAGGGGAGACTTAAGAACACTGAAGCTTTCTTT. It translates to CASSLLGQGRLKNTEAFF.